This TCR beta chain emerged from a study of beta chain features in type 1 diabetes. Study observations and caveats: All four CD4+ subsets from Type 1 diabetes patients carried moderately but significantly shorter TCRB CDR3s. The naive, central memory and Treg TCRB repertoires looked more alike in patients than they did in healthy donors.

Approximately 110 mL of blood, on average, came from one heparinised draw per donor. Reverse transcribing all isolated RNA meant expressed TCRB transcripts were sequenced. About 3.57 million reads per sample were averaged for naive, central memory and regulatory samples. Sequencing was performed with immunoSEQ multiplex PCR; in TCRdb, only in-frame clones are kept and a portion is missing. The sample contains just under 150,000 clones, about 12% of which appear only once. In the case of this clone: Its target is unknown.

This CDR3 comprises 14 residues. Germline V gene data show CDR1 as SGHNT and CDR2 as YYREEE (reference sequence). V lost 4 bases and J lost 9; bases outside the gene matches: 9. This TCR derives from a man between 18 and 29 years old with type 1 diabetes. Sequencing was carried out using central memory CD4+ T cells from blood. The chain links TRBV5-4 to TRBJ2-5, with TRBD2 identical over 10 bases. CDR3: CASSATLAGAPQYF. Here the CDR3 DNA reads TGTGCCAGCAGCGCCACCCTAGCGGGGGCTCCCCAGTACTTC.